The clone carrying this T cell receptor beta chain rates as large. Its antigen is not known. This entry belongs to a study of T cells in localized non-small cell lung cancer. General study results and limits: Blood T cell density predicted longer survival; adjacent-lung clonality, shorter. As only one tumor region underwent sequencing, heterogeneity remains possible.

The germline V gene has CDR1 WSHSY and CDR2 SAAADI. The CDR3 runs to 15 residues. Trimming removed 0 bases at V and 5 bases at J, with 11 bases between. This table comes from immunoSEQ multiplex PCR, and its TCRdb copy is limited to in-frame clones, with some not included. The data hold around 1,600 clones, with 29% observed a single time. The sequencing used normal lung tissue next to the tumor, collected before any cancer treatment. This chain joins TRBV10-2 and TRBJ2-1; D unresolved. The sequence derives from a man aged 35-75 years with stage I lung adenocarcinoma. DNA for the CDR3: TGCGCCAGCAGTGAGTCTCGGTCCTTGAACAATGAGCAGTTCTTC. It translates to CASSESRSLNNEQFF.